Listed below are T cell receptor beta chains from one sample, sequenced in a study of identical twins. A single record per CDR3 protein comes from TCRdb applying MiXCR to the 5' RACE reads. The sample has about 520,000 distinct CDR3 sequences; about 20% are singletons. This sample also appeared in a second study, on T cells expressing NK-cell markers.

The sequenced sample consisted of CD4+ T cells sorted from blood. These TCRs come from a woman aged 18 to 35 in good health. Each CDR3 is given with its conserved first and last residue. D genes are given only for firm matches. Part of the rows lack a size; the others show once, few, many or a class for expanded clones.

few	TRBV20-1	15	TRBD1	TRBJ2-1	TGCAGTGCTCAGATGACGGACAGGGGGTACAATGAGCAGTTCTTC	CSAQMTDRGYNEQFF
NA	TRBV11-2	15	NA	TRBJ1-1	TGTGCCAGCAGCTCCGTGGCCGGGCTGAACACTGAAGCTTTCTTT	CASSSVAGLNTEAFF
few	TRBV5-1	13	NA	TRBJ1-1	TGCGCCAGCAGCTTTCAAGAAAACACTGAAGCTTTCTTT	CASSFQENTEAFF
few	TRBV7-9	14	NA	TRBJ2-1	TGTGCCAGCAGCTTCGTGGGTTCCTACAATGAGCAGTTCTTC	CASSFVGSYNEQFF
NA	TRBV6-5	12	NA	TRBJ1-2	TGTGCCAGCAGAAAACAGAACTATGGCTACACCTTC	CASRKQNYGYTF
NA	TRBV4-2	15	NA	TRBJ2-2	TGTGCCAGCAGCCCCCGGCTAGGGGACACCGGGGAGCTGTTTTTT	CASSPRLGDTGELFF
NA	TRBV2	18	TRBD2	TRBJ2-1	TGTGCCAGCAGTGTAGGCCTAGCGGGAGGGGGTACCTACAATGAGCAGTTCTTC	CASSVGLAGGGTYNEQFF
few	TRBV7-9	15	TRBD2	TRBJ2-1	TGTGCCAGCAGAGGCGGACTAGCAGTATACAATGAGCAGTTCTTC	CASRGGLAVYNEQFF
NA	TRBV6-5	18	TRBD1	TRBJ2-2	TGTGCCAGCAGTTACACAAACAGGGGGCTTTCTAACACCGGGGAGCTGTTTTTT	CASSYTNRGLSNTGELFF
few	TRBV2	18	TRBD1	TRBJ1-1	TGTACCTTCAGTTCCCCGTACAGGGGGCTTAGTATGAACACTGAAGCTTTCTTT	CTFSSPYRGLSMNTEAFF
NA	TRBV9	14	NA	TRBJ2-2	TGTGCCAGCAGCGTAGAGGGGATTACCGGGGAGCTGTTTTTT	CASSVEGITGELFF
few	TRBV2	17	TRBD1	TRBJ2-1	TGTGCCAGCAGTGGCTTCGGGACAGGGCGCATTGGGAATGAGCAGTTCTTC	CASSGFGTGRIGNEQFF
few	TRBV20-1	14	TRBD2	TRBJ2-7	TGCAGTGCTAAACAACTAGCGGAGGATGACGAGCAGTACTTC	CSAKQLAEDDEQYF
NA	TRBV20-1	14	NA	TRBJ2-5	TGCAGTGCTTGGGACCTTTCAGGAGGAGAGACCCAGTACTTC	CSAWDLSGGETQYF
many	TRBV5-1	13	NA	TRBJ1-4	TGCGCCAGCAGCTTGGGTGCAGCCGAAAAACTGTTTTTT	CASSLGAAEKLFF
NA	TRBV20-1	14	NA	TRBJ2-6	TGCAGTGCTCATACAGGGTCTGGGGCCAACGTCCTGACTTTC	CSAHTGSGANVLTF
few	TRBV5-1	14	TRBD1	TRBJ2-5	TGCGCCAGCAGCGGGACAGGGGGCTGGGAGACCCAGTACTTC	CASSGTGGWETQYF
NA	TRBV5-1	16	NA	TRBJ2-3	TGCGCCAGCAGCTCCAGCGTTAGGGGCCGCACAGATACGCAGTATTTT	CASSSSVRGRTDTQYF
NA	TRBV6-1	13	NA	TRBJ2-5	TGTGCCAGCAGTCCCATGTCGCGAGAGACCCAGTACTTC	CASSPMSRETQYF
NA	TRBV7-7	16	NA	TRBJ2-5	TGTGCCAGCAGCCTTGGGAGCGGCGGGCGGTCAGAGACCCAGTACTTC	CASSLGSGGRSETQYF
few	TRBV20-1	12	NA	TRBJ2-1	TGCAGTGCTAGCGAGGTAAACAATGAGCAGTTCTTC	CSASEVNNEQFF
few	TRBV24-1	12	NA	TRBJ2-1	TGTGCCACCAGTGGGCGGACAAATGAGCAGTTCTTC	CATSGRTNEQFF
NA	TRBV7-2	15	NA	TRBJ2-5	TGTGCCAGCAGCTTAGTTAAGTTACTCCAAGAGACCCAGTACTTC	CASSLVKLLQETQYF
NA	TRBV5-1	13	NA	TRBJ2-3	TGCGCCAGCAGCGACGGCGCCACAGATACGCAGTATTTT	CASSDGATDTQYF
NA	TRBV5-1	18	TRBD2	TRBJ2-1	TGCGCCAGCAGCTTGTGGGGGGGTATGGTAGCGGAATACAATGAGCAGTTCTTC	CASSLWGGMVAEYNEQFF
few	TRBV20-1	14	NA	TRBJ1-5	TGCAGTGCAAAAGGGGCGGGGAGCAATCAGCCCCAGCATTTT	CSAKGAGSNQPQHF
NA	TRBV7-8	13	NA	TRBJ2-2	TGTGCCGCAGGGTACTTGAACACCGGGGAGCTGTTTTTT	CAAGYLNTGELFF
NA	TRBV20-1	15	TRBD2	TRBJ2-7	TGCAGTGCTAGAGAAGGTAGCGGGAGCGCCTACGAGCAGTACTTC	CSAREGSGSAYEQYF
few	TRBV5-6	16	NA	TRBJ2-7	TGTGCCAGCAGCTTGGAGGGCAGGGGATACCCCTACGAGCAGTACTTC	CASSLEGRGYPYEQYF
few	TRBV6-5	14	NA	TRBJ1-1	TGTGCCAGCAGTTACACGGGGTTAGGGACTGAAGCTTTCTTT	CASSYTGLGTEAFF
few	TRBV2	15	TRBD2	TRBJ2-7	TGTGCCAGCAGTGCCGGGACTAGCGAGACCTACGAGCAGTACTTC	CASSAGTSETYEQYF
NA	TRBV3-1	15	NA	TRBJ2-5	TGTGCCAGCAGCCAAGATGAGGCCCTAAAAGAGACCCAGTACTTC	CASSQDEALKETQYF
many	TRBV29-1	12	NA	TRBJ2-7	TGCAGCGCTGTGACGGCTTCCTACGAGCAGTACTTC	CSAVTASYEQYF
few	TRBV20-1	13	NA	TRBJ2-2	TGCAGTGCTAGAAGACAGCCAACCGGGGAGCTGTTTTTT	CSARRQPTGELFF
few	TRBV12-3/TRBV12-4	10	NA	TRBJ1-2	TGTGCCAGCACCAATCGGTACCCCGACTTC	CASTNRYPDF